The entry that follows covers one T cell receptor beta chain sequence. Its target is unknown. These data belong to a study of beta chain features in type 1 diabetes. With V trimmed by 1 base and J by 13 bases, 11 bases remained unmatched. The CDR3 loop spans 14 amino acids. Per the germline V gene, CDR1 is SGHKS and CDR2 is YYEKEE (reference sequence). Expressed TCRB transcripts were sequenced because the entire RNA isolate underwent reverse transcription. Generated by immunoSEQ multiplex PCR, the TCRdb table keeps only in-frame clones and is missing some. The data show about 48,000 clones, under 50% seen once. Points from the study as a whole: Shortening of TCRB CDR3s, moderate but significant, appeared in all four CD4+ subsets of Type 1 diabetes patients.

This receptor was identified in a man between 25 and 39 years old with type 1 diabetes. Source material: Tregs from blood. This chain uses TRBV5-5 with TRBJ2-1; 7 bases match TRBD2. The CDR3 nucleotides are TGTGCCAGCAGCTTGTCCTCCTGGGGAGGGCACCAGTTCTTC. This sequence encodes CASSLSSWGGHQFF.